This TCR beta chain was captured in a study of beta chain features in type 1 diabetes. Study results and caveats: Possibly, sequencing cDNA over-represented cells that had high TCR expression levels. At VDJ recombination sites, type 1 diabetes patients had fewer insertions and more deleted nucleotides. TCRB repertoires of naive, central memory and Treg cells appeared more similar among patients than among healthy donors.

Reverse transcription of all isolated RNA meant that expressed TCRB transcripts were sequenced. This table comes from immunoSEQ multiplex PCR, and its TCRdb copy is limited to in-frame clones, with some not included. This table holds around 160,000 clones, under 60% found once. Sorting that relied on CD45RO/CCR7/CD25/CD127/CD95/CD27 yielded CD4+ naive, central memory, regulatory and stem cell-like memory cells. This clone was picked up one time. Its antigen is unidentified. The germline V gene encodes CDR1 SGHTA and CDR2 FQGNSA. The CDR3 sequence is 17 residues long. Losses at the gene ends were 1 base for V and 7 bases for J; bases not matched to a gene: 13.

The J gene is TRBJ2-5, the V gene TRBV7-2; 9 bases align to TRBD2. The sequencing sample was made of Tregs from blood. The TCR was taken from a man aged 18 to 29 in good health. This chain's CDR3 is CASSLDVPSGVPVTQYF. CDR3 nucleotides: TGTGCCAGCAGCTTAGATGTCCCTAGCGGGGTTCCGGTGACCCAGTACTTC.